One sample yielded the 14 T cell receptor beta chains listed below, sequenced in a study of cytomegalovirus exposure and HLA in healthy donors. Both 60 Vbeta primers and 13 Jbeta primers went into the PCR. TCRdb's copy holds only in-frame clones and misses some; the assay was immunoSEQ multiplex PCR. This sample has 150,000 to 200,000 clones, with 77% found just once. Sequenced: PBMCs. Receptors were obtained from a woman aged 25 to 45 in good health and CMV-seronegative.

The rearrangement links TRBV27 to TRBJ2-1; no definite D call. Germline values: CDR1 MNHEY, CDR2 SMNVEV (reference sequence). CDR3 length: 12 residues. Trimming pared 5 bases from V and 5 bases from J, leaving 7 bases between. CDR3 loop: CASSLINNEQFF. The CDR3 nucleotides are TGTGCCAGCAGTCTTATAAACAATGAGCAGTTCTTC.

This chain links TRBV6-5 with TRBJ1-1, with 8 bases matching TRBD1. Germline V lookup: CDR1 MNHEY, CDR2 SVGAGI. The CDR3 runs to 13 residues. V was pared by 6 bases and J by 3 bases, with 3 bases of the junction left unmatched. This CDR3 reads CASSRGLHTEAFF. The CDR3 coding sequence is TGTGCCAGCAGCAGGGGGCTACACACTGAAGCTTTCTTT.

This clone was counted between two and nine times. The J gene is TRBJ1-5, the V gene TRBV27; no clear D. The CDR3 totals 12 residues. Trimming cost V 1 base and J 8 bases, with 6 bases left between them. Germline V gene data show CDR1 as MNHEY and CDR2 as SMNVEV (reference sequence). The CDR3: CASSLFGEPQHF. The DNA of the CDR3 is TGTGCCAGCAGTTTATTCGGGGAGCCCCAGCATTTT.

The rearrangement links TRBV2 to TRBJ2-7, with D perhaps matching TRBD2 (6 bases). CDR3 length equals 15 residues. Trimming took 4 bases from V and 3 from J, leaving 16 bases between them. Per the germline V gene, CDR1 is SNHLY and CDR2 is FYNNEI. The CDR3 sequence is CASSVYGSALYEQYF. For the CDR3, the DNA is TGTGCCAGCAGTGTCTACGGGAGCGCCCTCTACGAGCAGTACTTC. The variable domain in full, completed from reference TRBV2 and TRBJ2-7, reads EPEVTQTPSHQVTQMGQEVILRCVPISNHLYFYWYRQILGQKVEFLVSFYNNEISEKSEIFDDQFSVERPDGSNFTLKIRSTKLEDSAMYFCASSVYGSALYEQYFGPGTRLTVT.

The CDR3 is CASSESGRGRNTEAFF. The CDR3 DNA sequence: TGTGCCAGCAGTGAATCCGGGAGGGGAAGGAACACTGAAGCTTTCTTT. The V and J genes are TRBV2 and TRBJ1-1, with D maybe TRBD1 (5 bases). This CDR3 is 16 amino acids long. Trimming shortened V by 2 bases and J by 1 base, and 14 bases separated the two germline ends. The germline V gene encodes CDR1 SNHLY and CDR2 FYNNEI. Filled out from reference TRBV2 and TRBJ1-1, the complete variable domain reads EPEVTQTPSHQVTQMGQEVILRCVPISNHLYFYWYRQILGQKVEFLVSFYNNEISEKSEIFDDQFSVERPDGSNFTLKIRSTKLEDSAMYFCASSESGRGRNTEAFFGQGTRLTVV.

The J gene is TRBJ2-7, the V gene TRBV7-3, with 7 positions matching TRBD1. CDR1 and CDR2 (germline): SGHTA, FQGTGA. The V gene end was trimmed by 1 base and the J gene end by 5 bases; junction bases not matched to a gene: 17. The CDR3 runs 18 residues. The CDR3 sequence is CASSLNRDRLVIGHEQYF. The CDR3 DNA reads TGTGCCAGCAGCTTAAACCGGGACAGACTTGTCATCGGTCACGAGCAGTACTTC.

V is TRBV6-1 and J is TRBJ1-4, with D perhaps TRBD1 (6 bases). Germline V CDR1 and CDR2: MNHNS, SASEGT. The ends were cut back, 7 bases at V and 8 bases at J, with 14 bases in the middle. The CDR3 sequence is 13 residues long. CDR3 in DNA: TGTGCCAGCAAGGACGCAGGGGTCGAAAAACTGTTTTTT. Translating gives CASKDAGVEKLFF.

The chain combines TRBV19 with TRBJ2-2, with a weak D call TRBD2 (6 bases). V was trimmed by 6 bases and J by 3 bases, leaving 14 bases between them. CDR1 and CDR2 (germline): LNHDA, SQIVND (reference sequence). The CDR3 consists of 15 residues. The CDR3 DNA sequence: TGTGCCAGTAGGACTAGGGGTCTTGACACCGGGGAGCTGTTTTTT. This encodes CASRTRGLDTGELFF.

This clone was seen only once. V and J are TRBV19 and TRBJ2-7; 10 positions match TRBD1. The germline V gene has CDR1 LNHDA and CDR2 SQIVND (reference sequence). The CDR3 runs 14 residues. The V and J ends lost 7 bases and 6 bases, in that order; junction bases with no gene match: 9. The CDR3 nucleotides read TGTGCCAGTAAGTTCGGGACAGGGGTCACCGAGCAGTACTTC. Its translation: CASKFGTGVTEQYF.

The CDR3 sequence: CASSLVSAATNEKLFF. In DNA form, the CDR3 reads TGTGCCAGCAGCTTGGTTTCAGCGGCAACTAATGAAAAACTGTTTTTT. The V call is TRBV5-4, the J call TRBJ1-4; D gene ambiguous. Per germline, CDR1 SGHNT and CDR2 YYREEE (reference sequence). Trimming cost V 0 bases and J 0 bases, with 9 bases left between them. This CDR3 region has 16 residues. The full variable domain, in which reference TRBV5-4 and TRBJ1-4 provide the parts outside the CDR3, is ETGVTQSPTHLIKTRGQQVTLRCSSQSGHNTVSWYQQALGQGPQFIFQYYREEENGRGNFPPRFSGLQFPNYSSELNVNALELDDSALYLCASSLVSAATNEKLFFGSGTQLSVL.

The chain uses TRBV30 and TRBJ1-4; D ambiguous. This CDR3 spans 13 amino acids. The V gene lost 3 bases and the J gene lost 2 bases, with 7 bases spanning the gap. From germline, CDR1 is GTSNPN and CDR2 SVGIG (reference sequence). The DNA of the CDR3 is TGTGCCTGGAGCTCCGTTACTAATGAAAAACTGTTTTTT. It translates to CAWSSVTNEKLFF.

The rearrangement links TRBV19 to TRBJ1-5; 9 bases map to TRBD1. J was trimmed by 7 bases and V by 1 base; bases with no gene match: 5. In germline, CDR1 is LNHDA, CDR2 SQIVND (reference sequence). The CDR3 totals 15 residues. Here the CDR3 reads CASSIGGQGGQPQHF. The CDR3 nucleotides read TGTGCCAGTAGTATAGGGGGACAGGGCGGCCAGCCCCAGCATTTT.

A remark on this clone: An end of the junction does not agree with germline; a read error may underlie this. The rearrangement uses TRBV7-7 and TRBJ2-7, with D maybe TRBD2 (5 bases). CDR1 SSHAT and CDR2 FNYEAQ come from the germline V gene (reference sequence). CDR3 length: 15 residues. The CDR3 bases are TGTGCTAGCAGCCCAGACTCGGGGTTTGGACTCGAGCAGTACTTC. Its translation: CASSPDSGFGLEQYF.

As concerns this clone: One end of the junction varies from germline; a read error may be responsible. The genes are TRBV19 and TRBJ2-5; 8 nucleotides agree with TRBD2. Germline V gene sequence: CDR1 LNHDA, CDR2 SQIVND (reference sequence). This CDR3 is 15 amino acids long. The CDR3 region is CASSIAGNLQETQYF. In nucleotides, the CDR3 is TGTGCCAGTAGCATAGCGGGGAACCTCCAAGAGACCCAGTACTTC.